This T cell receptor (beta chain) emerged from a study of shared clonotypes between healthy human individuals. General study findings and limits: Naive subsets, compared against memory subsets, generally had larger estimated richness values.

Notes on this clone: Its target is unknown.

Data came from immunoSEQ multiplex PCR; TCRdb stores just in-frame clones and leaves some out. The sample contains approximately 98,000 clones, 68% of which appear only once. With V trimmed by 4 bases and J by 4 bases, 6 bases remained unmatched. The CDR3 is 16 amino acids. The germline CDR1 and CDR2 sequences are SGHVS and FQNEAQ. Each of the donors was a healthy adult who was HIV-negative and had not had a recent acute infection or vaccination. The sequencing input was memory CD8+ T cells sorted from blood. The subset was: CD45RO+ cells pooled with CCR7-negative TemRA cells. The chain has TRBV7-8 and TRBJ2-1, with 11 bases matching TRBD2. This sequence was found in a young woman in good health. The CDR3 coding sequence is TGTGCCAGCAGCTCCACGGGACTAGCGGAATACAATGAGCAGTTCTTC. Its protein product is CASSSTGLAEYNEQFF.